This TCR beta chain comes out of a study of shared clonotypes between healthy human individuals. On this clone: One junction end disagrees with the germline gene, perhaps due to a read error.

Replicate PCRs for unsorted PBMC used about 330 ng DNA (approximately 31,000 T cell genomes). The table came from immunoSEQ multiplex PCR; TCRdb's copy has only in-frame clones and leaves some out. The repertoire consists of some 480,000 clones, with 70% to 85% occurring once and the leading ten covering 10% to 15%. CDR1 SSHAT and CDR2 FNYEAQ come from the germline V gene (reference sequence). The CDR3 sequence is 15 residues long. The origin of this receptor is a middle-aged woman in good health. Some clones in this sample may be carry-over from other donors' samples. The sample consisted of PBMCs. V and J are TRBV7-7 and TRBJ2-3; 11 bases match TRBD2. CDR3 sequence (DNA): TGTGCCAGCAGTTTAGCGGGAGGGCGCACAGATACGCAGTATTTT. It is translated as CASSLAGGRTDTQYF.